The text below deals with one TCR beta chain. Its antigen is not known. This CDR3 has 17 amino acids. Trimming took 6 bases from V and 6 from J; bases not matched to a gene: 14. In germline, CDR1 is MNHEY, CDR2 SMNVEV (reference sequence). The data were produced by immunoSEQ multiplex PCR, yet TCRdb's version contains in-frame clones alone and is incomplete. There are 59,000 or so clones in the sample; more than 85% occur only once, and just under 20% lies in the top ten. These data are taken from a study of T cells in localized non-small cell lung cancer. Overall study results and limits: Owing to sequencing of a solitary tumor region, heterogeneity cannot be discounted. A higher density of T cells in blood coincided with extended overall survival. Adjacent lung held a median around 60 of the top 100 tumor clones.

The specimen comprised peripheral blood, sampled before any cancer treatment. This chain connects TRBV27 to TRBJ2-3, with 11 bases matching TRBD2. The TCR comes from a man between 40 and 75 years old with stage I lung adenocarcinoma. The CDR3 sequence is CASRTGTSGPGGDTQYF. As DNA, the CDR3 is TGTGCCAGCAGAACCGGGACTAGCGGCCCCGGGGGGGATACGCAGTATTTT.